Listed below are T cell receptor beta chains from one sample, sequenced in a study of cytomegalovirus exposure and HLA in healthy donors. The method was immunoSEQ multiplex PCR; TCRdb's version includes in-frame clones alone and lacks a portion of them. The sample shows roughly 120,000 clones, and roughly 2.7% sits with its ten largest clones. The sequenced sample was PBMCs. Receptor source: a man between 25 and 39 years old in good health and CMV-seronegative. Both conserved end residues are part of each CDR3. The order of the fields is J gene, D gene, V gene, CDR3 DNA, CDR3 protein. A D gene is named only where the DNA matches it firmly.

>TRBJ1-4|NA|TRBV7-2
TGTGCCAGCAGCTTAGTGGGCGAACTGTTTTTT
CASSLVGELFF
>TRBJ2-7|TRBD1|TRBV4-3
TGCGCCAGCAGCCAAGACCACAGGGGGGAATACGAGCAGTACTTC
CASSQDHRGEYEQYF
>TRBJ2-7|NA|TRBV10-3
TGTGCCATCAGAGCGACAGATCTCTACGAGCAGTACTTC
CAIRATDLYEQYF
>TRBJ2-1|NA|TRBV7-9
TGTGCCAGCAGCTTAGCGTCGTACAATGAGCAGTTCTTC
CASSLASYNEQFF
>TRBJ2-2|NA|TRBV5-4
TGTGCCAGCAGCTTTGGGCTGACCGGGGAGCTGTTTTTT
CASSFGLTGELFF
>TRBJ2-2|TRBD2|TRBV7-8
TGTGCCAGTGGCGGGAGGGTGAACACCGGGGAGCTGTTTTTT
CASGGRVNTGELFF
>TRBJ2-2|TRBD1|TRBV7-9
TGTGCCAGCAGCCCGGACAGGGGGCATAGCGGGGAGCTGTTTTTT
CASSPDRGHSGELFF
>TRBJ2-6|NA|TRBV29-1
TGCAGCGCGTTACTCGGGATTACCTCTGGGGCCAACGTCCTGACTTTC
CSALLGITSGANVLTF
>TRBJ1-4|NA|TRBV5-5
TGTGCCAGCAGCTTATGGGGCGCGGGGACTAATGAAAAACTGTTTTTT
CASSLWGAGTNEKLFF
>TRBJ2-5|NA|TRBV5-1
TGCGCCAGCAGCTTGTTACAAGAGACCCAGTACTTC
CASSLLQETQYF
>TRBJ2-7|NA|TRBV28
TGTGCCAGCAGTTCCGGGACAAAGGGGCAGTACTTC
CASSSGTKGQYF
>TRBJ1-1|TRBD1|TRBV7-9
TGTGCCAGCAGCCCCCCGGACAGGCGGGTCACTGAAGCTTTCTTT
CASSPPDRRVTEAFF
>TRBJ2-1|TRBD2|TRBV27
TGTGCCAGCAGTTCACGACTAGCGGGAGTCGGCTACAATGAGCAGTTCTTC
CASSSRLAGVGYNEQFF
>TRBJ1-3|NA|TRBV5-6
TGTGCCAGCAGCTTCGGAGTTCCTGGAAACACCATATATTTT
CASSFGVPGNTIYF
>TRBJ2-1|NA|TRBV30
TGTGCCTGGAGTGTAGGGGGGGGCGATGAGCAGTTCTTC
CAWSVGGGDEQFF
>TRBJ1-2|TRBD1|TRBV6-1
TGTGCCAGCAGAGCAGGGGGAAGGAACTATGGCTACACCTTC
CASRAGGRNYGYTF
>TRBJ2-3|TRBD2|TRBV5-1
TGCGCCAGCAGCCCGGAACTAGCGGGAGCGAACACAGATACGCAGTATTTT
CASSPELAGANTDTQYF
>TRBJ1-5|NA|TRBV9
TGTGCCAGCAGCGGGGCGGGACGGGAAAATCAGCCCCAGCATTTT
CASSGAGRENQPQHF
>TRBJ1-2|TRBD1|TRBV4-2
TGTGCCAGCAGCCAACTCTGGGACAGGGCGAACTATGGCTACACCTTC
CASSQLWDRANYGYTF
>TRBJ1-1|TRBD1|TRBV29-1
TGCAGCGCATACGGACAGGGGAACACTGAAGCTTTCTTT
CSAYGQGNTEAFF
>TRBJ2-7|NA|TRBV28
TGTGCCAGCGACTCGTTTGCGGTAAGCTCCTACGAGCAGTACTTC
CASDSFAVSSYEQYF
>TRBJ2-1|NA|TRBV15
TGTGCCACCAGCGTGCGACTCCGTGAAGGGCAGTTCTTC
CATSVRLREGQFF
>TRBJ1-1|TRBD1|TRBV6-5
TGTGCCAGCAGTTACGGACAGGGAAACACTGAAGCTTTCTTT
CASSYGQGNTEAFF
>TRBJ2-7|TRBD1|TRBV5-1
TGCGCCAGCAGCTTGGTGGACAGGGGGTACGAGCAGTACTTC
CASSLVDRGYEQYF
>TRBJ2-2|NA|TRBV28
TGTGCCAGCAGTTTCAGCTTCACAGACAGGAACACCGGGGAGCTGTTTTTT
CASSFSFTDRNTGELFF
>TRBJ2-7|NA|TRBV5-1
TGCGCCAGCAAATCCACCCCCTCAGGTTACGAGCAGTACTTC
CASKSTPSGYEQYF
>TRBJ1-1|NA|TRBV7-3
TGTGCCAGCAGCTTTAGTATGAACACTGAAGCTTTCTTT
CASSFSMNTEAFF
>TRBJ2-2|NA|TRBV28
TGTGCCAGCAGTTCCTATATACTCGGGGAGCTGTTTTTT
CASSSYILGELFF
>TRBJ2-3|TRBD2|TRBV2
TGTGCCAGCAGTGCCTCTAGCGGGAGGGGCACAGATACGCAGTATTTT
CASSASSGRGTDTQYF
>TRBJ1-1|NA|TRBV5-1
TGCGCCAGCAGCCTATCGGGGGGTACTGAAGCTTTCTTT
CASSLSGGTEAFF
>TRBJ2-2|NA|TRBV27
TGTGCCAGCAGTTTAATTACGGCCGGGGAGCTGTTTTTT
CASSLITAGELFF
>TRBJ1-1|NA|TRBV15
TGTGCCACCAGCAGAGATTACCCCGGAGTCAGGGAGAACACTGAAGCTTTCTTT
CATSRDYPGVRENTEAFF
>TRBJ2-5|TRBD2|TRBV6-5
TGTGCCAGCATGCGGGGGGAGACCCAGTACTTC
CASMRGETQYF
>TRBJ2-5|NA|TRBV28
TGTGCCAGCATGTTCGTCCGAGGCGGCGAGACCCAGTACTTC
CASMFVRGGETQYF
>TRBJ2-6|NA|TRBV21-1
TGTGCCAGCAGCAAGGGGACAGGAACGGGTTTTGGGGCCAACGTCCTGACTTTC
CASSKGTGTGFGANVLTF
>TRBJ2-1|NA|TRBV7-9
TGTGCCAGCAGCACCTCGGGAATTGCCTACAATGAGCAGTTCTTC
CASSTSGIAYNEQFF
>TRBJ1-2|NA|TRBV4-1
TGCGCCAGCAGCCAGGGGCAACGGGCCTTCTATGGCTACACCTTC
CASSQGQRAFYGYTF
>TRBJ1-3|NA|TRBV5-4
TGTGCCAGCAGCTTGAAGGGGGCTGGAAACACCATATATTTT
CASSLKGAGNTIYF
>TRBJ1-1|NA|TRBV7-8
TGTGCCAGCAGCTTCAAAGGGGCGCGGCAGACTGAAGCTTTCTTT
CASSFKGARQTEAFF
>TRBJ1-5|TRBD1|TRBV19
TGTGCCAGTAAGGAGACAGGGAGCAATCAGCCCCAGCATTTT
CASKETGSNQPQHF
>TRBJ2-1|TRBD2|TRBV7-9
TGTGCCAGCAGCTTTAGCGGGGTCTACAATGAGCAGTTCTTC
CASSFSGVYNEQFF
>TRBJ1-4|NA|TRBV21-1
TGTGCCAGCCAAAGGGGGGGGCCCAATGAAAAACTGTTTTTT
CASQRGGPNEKLFF